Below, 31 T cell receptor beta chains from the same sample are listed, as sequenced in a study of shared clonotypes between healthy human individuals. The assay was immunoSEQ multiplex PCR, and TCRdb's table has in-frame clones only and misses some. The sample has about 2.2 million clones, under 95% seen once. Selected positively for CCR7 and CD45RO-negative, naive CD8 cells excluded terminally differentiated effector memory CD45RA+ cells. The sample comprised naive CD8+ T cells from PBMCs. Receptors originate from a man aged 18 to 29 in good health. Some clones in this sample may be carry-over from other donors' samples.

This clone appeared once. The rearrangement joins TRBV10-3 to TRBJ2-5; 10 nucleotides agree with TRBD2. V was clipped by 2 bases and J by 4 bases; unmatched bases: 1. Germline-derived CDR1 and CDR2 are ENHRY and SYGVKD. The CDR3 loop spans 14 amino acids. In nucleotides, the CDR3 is TGTGCCATCAGTGAGGTAGCGGGAGGAGAGACCCAGTACTTC. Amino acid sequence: CAISEVAGGETQYF.

CDR3 in amino acids: CASTGTENEKLFF. The DNA for the CDR3 is TGTGCCAGCACAGGGACTGAGAATGAAAAACTGTTTTTT. V gene TRBV6-6 combines with J gene TRBJ1-4; the D gene is possibly TRBD1 (5 bases). Deletions cut 7 bases from V and 5 bases from J, with 11 bases between. The germline gives CDR1 MNHNY, CDR2 SVGAGI (reference sequence). The CDR3 sequence is 13 residues long.

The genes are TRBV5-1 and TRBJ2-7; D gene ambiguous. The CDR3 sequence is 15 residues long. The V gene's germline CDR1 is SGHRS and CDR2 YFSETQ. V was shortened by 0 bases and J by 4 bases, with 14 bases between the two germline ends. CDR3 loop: CASSLDKPNPYEQYF. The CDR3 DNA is TGCGCCAGCAGCTTGGATAAACCTAACCCTTACGAGCAGTACTTC.

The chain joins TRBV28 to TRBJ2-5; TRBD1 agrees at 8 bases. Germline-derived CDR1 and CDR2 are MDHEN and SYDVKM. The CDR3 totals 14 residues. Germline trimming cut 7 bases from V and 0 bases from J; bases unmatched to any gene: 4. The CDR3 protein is CASNVDRDQETQYF. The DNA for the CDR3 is TGTGCCAGCAACGTGGACAGGGACCAAGAGACCCAGTACTTC.

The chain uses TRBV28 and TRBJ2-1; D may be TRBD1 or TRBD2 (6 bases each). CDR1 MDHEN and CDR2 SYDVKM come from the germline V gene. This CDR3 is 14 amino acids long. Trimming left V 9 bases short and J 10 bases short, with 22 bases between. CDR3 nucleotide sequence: TGTGCCAGTTTCGGGGGCAAACAGGGTAGAGAGCAGTTCTTC. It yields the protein CASFGGKQGREQFF.

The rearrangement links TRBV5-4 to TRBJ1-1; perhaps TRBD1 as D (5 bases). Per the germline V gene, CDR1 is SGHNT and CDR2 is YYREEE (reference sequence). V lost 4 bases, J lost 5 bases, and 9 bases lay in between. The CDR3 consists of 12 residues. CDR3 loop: CASSIGGTEAFF. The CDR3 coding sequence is TGTGCCAGCAGCATCGGGGGGACTGAAGCTTTCTTT.

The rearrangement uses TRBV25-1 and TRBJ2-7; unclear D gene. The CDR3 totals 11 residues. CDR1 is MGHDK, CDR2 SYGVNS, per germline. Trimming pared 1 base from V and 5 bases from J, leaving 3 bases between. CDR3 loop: CASSESHEQYF. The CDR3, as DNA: TGTGCCAGCAGTGAATCCCACGAGCAGTACTTC.

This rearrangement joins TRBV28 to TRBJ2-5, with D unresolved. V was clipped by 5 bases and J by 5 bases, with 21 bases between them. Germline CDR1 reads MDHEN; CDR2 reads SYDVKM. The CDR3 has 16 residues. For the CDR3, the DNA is TGTGCCAGCAGTGACCCCCCCAGGTACGTGGGGGAGACCCAGTACTTC. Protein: CASSDPPRYVGETQYF.

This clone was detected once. The chain's CDR3 is CASSLEKNYGYTF. The CDR3 nucleotides read TGTGCCAGCAGCTTAGAGAAAAACTATGGCTACACCTTC. The chain is built from TRBV7-3 and TRBJ1-2; D remains ambiguous. This CDR3 spans 13 amino acids. Germline CDR1 reads SGHTA; CDR2 reads FQGTGA. V was trimmed by 2 bases and J by 2 bases, leaving 6 bases between them.

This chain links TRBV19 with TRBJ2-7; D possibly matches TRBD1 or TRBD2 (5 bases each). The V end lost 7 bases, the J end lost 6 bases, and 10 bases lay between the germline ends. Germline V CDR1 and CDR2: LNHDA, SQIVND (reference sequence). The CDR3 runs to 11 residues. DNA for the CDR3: TGTGCCAGTACGGATGGGGGCGAGCAGTACTTC. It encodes CASTDGGEQYF.

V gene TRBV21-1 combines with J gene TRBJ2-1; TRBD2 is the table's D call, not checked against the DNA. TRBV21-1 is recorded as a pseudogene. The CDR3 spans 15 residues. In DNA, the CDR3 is TGTGCCAGCAGCAAGCGGGATGGTTTCCACAATGAGCAGTTCTTC. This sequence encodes CASSKRDGFHNEQFF.

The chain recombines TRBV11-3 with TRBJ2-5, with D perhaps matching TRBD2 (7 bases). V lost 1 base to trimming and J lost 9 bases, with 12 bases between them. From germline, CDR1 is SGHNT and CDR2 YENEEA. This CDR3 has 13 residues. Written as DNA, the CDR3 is TGTGCCAGCAGCTTAGTGAGAGGGGGGGCCCAGTACTTC. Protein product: CASSLVRGGAQYF.

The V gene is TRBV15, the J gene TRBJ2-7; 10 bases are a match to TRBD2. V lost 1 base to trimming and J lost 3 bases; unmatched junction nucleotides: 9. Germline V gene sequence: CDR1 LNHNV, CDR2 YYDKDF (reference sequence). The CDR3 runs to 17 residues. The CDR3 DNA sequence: TGTGCCACCAGCAGAGGGCCCGGGACTAGCGCTGTCTACGAGCAGTACTTC. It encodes CATSRGPGTSAVYEQYF.

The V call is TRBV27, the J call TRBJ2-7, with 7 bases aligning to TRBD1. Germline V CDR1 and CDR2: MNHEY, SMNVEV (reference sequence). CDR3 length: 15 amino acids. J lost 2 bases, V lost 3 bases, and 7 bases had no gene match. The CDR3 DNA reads TGTGCCAGCAGTTTCGGTGGGGACAGTACCTACGAGCAGTACTTC. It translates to CASSFGGDSTYEQYF.

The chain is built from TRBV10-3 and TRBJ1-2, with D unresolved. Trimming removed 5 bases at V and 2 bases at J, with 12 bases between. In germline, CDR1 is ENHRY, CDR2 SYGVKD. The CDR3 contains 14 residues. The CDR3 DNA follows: TGTGCCATCAGTTTAACGGCAGAGAACTATGGCTACACCTTC. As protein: CAISLTAENYGYTF.

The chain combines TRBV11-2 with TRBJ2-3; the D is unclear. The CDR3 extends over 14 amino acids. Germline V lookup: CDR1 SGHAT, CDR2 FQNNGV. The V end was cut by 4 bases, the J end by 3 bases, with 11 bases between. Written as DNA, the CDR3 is TGTGCCAGCAGCTCAAGGACGGATACAGATACGCAGTATTTT. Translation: CASSSRTDTDTQYF.

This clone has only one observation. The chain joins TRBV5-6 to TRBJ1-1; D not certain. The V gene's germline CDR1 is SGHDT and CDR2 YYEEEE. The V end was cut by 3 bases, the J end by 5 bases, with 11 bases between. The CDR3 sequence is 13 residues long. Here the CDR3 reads CASSWWEVTEAFF. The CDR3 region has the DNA TGTGCCAGCAGCTGGTGGGAGGTAACTGAAGCTTTCTTT.

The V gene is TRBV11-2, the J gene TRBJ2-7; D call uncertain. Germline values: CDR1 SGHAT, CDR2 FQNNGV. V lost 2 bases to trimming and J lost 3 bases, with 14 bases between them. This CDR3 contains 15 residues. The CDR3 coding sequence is TGTGCCAGCAGCTTATTCGCCAGTTTAGGCTACGAGCAGTACTTC. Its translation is CASSLFASLGYEQYF.

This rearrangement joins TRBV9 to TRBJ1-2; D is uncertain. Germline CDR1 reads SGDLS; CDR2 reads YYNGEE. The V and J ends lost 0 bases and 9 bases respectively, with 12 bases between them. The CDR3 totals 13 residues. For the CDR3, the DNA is TGTGCCAGCAGCGTAGAGGATCACGAGAGCTACACCTTC. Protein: CASSVEDHESYTF.

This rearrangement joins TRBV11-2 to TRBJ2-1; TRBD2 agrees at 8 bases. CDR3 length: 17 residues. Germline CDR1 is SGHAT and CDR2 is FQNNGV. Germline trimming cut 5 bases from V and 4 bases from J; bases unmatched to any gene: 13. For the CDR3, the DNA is TGTGCCAGCAGCCCCCGGACCCAGGGACTAGTTTACAATGAGCAGTTCTTC. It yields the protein CASSPRTQGLVYNEQFF.

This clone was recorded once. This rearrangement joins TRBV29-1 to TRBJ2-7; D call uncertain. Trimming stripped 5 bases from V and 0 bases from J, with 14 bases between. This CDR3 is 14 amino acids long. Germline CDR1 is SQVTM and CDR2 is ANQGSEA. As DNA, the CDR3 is TGCAGCGTTTCAGGTGGCATTAGCTCCTACGAGCAGTACTTC. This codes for CSVSGGISSYEQYF.

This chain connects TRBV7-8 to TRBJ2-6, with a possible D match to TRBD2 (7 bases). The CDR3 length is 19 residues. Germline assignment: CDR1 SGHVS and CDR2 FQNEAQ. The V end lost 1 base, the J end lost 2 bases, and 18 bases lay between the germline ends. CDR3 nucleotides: TGTGCCAGCAGCTTAGTTCGGTTTAGGGGGGGCCCTGGGGCCAACGTCCTGACTTTC. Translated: CASSLVRFRGGPGANVLTF.

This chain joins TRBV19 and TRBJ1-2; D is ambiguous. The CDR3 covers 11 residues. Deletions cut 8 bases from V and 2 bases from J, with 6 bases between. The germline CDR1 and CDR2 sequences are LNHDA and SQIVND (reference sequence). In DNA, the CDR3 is TGTGCCAGTGCCGGGAACTATGGCTACACCTTC. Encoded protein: CASAGNYGYTF. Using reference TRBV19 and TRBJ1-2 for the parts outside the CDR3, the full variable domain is DGGITQSPKYLFRKEGQNVTLSCEQNLNHDAMYWYRQDPGQGLRLIYYSQIVNDFQKGDIAEGYSVSREKKESFPLTVTSAQKNPTAFYLCASAGNYGYTFGSGTRLTVV.

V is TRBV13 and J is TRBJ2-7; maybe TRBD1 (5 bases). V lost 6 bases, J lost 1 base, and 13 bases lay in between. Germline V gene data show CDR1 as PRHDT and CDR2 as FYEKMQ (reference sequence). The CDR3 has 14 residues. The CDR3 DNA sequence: TGTGCCAGCAGTTCTGGGGCAGAATCCTACGAGCAGTACTTC. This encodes CASSSGAESYEQYF.

The CDR3 DNA follows: TGTGCCAGCAGTTTATCGGCTCGTGGGGGGGAGACCCAGTACTTC. This sequence encodes CASSLSARGGETQYF. V gene TRBV27 combines with J gene TRBJ2-5; D is perhaps TRBD2 (6 bases). Germline assignment: CDR1 MNHEY and CDR2 SMNVEV (reference sequence). Trimming took 0 bases from V and 5 from J, leaving 13 bases between them. The CDR3 contains 15 residues.

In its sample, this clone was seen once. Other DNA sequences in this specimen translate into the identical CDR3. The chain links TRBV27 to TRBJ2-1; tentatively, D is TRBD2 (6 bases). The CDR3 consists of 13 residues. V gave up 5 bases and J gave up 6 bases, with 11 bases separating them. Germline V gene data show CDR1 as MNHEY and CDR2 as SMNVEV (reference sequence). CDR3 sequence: CASSPGLLNEQFF. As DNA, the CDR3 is TGTGCCAGCAGTCCCGGACTACTCAATGAGCAGTTCTTC.

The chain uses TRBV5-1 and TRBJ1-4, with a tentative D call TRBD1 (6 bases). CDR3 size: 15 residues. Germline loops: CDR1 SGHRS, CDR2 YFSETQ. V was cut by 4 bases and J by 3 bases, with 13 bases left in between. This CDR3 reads CASSVGTTANEKLFF. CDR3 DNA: TGCGCCAGCAGCGTCGGGACAACCGCTAATGAAAAACTGTTTTTT.

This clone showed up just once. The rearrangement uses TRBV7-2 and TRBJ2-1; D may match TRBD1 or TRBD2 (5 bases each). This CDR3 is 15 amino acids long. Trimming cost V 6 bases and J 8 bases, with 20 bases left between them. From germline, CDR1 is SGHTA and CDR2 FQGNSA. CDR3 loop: CASRTGTPLWDEQFF. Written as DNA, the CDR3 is TGTGCCAGCAGGACCGGGACCCCGCTGTGGGATGAGCAGTTCTTC.

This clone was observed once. The CDR3 DNA sequence: TGTGCCAGCAGCCTACAGGGGGCAGGTGGCTACACCTTC. It yields the protein CASSLQGAGGYTF. The rearrangement uses TRBV11-2 and TRBJ1-2; 9 nucleotides match TRBD1. The CDR3 sequence is 13 residues long. The germline gives CDR1 SGHAT, CDR2 FQNNGV. The V and J ends lost 5 bases and 7 bases, in that order; junction bases with no gene match: 5.

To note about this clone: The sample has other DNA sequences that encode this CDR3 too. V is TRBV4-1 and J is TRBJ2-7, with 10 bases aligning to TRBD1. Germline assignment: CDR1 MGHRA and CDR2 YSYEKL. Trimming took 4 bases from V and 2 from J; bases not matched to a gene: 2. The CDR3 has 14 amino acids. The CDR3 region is CASSPGTGAYEQYF. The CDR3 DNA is TGCGCCAGCAGCCCGGGGACAGGGGCCTACGAGCAGTACTTC.

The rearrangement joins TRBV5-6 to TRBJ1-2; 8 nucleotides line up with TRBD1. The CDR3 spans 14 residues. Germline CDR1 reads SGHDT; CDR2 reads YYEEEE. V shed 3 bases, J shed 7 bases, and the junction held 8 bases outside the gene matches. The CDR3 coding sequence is TGTGCCAGCAGCTACGACAGGGGACGGTTTGGCTACACCTTC. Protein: CASSYDRGRFGYTF.